Given below is one T cell receptor (beta chain) in context. Its antigen is unidentified. Time point in this sample: week 11, during vaccination. Each dose of the vaccine consisted of 300 ug of mutant IDH1 20-mer peptide, with topical imiquimod. These data are taken from a study of a mutant IDH1 vaccine in newly diagnosed glioma. Study-wide context: Vaccines were begun 4-6 weeks after radiotherapy alone, or with temozolomide cycles. Receipt of radiotherapy, temozolomide, or both preceded the study, and most received both. Sex among treated patients split 62.5% male, approximately 38% female; mean age was about 40 years.

Sequencing was performed with immunoSEQ multiplex PCR; in TCRdb, only in-frame clones are kept and a portion is missing. The profile shows approximately 40,000 clones, 84% of them singletons. V gave up 0 bases and J gave up 0 bases; unmatched junction bases: 11. The CDR3 is 19 amino acids. This clonotype was sampled from a man aged 35 to 55 with glioma. The rearrangement uses TRBV23-1 and TRBJ1-5; 7 bases align to TRBD1. TRBV23-1 is labeled an ORF, and its function is uncertain. The sequences come from PBMCs, collected from a glioma patient whose treatment included an IDH1 peptide vaccine. Here the CDR3 DNA reads TGCGCCAGCAGTCAATCGTTAGGGGGCGTATACGATAGCAATCAGCCCCAGCATTTT. It translates to CASSQSLGGVYDSNQPQHF.